This entry lists 32 T cell receptor beta chains sequenced from one sample in a study of blood T cell repertoires in COVID-19. Assay used: immunoSEQ multiplex PCR; TCRdb lists only in-frame clones, some missing. The repertoire consists of some 260,000 clones, with about 91% occurring once and the leading ten covering more than 1.2%. The sequencing sample was made of peripheral blood. The receptors were gathered from an elderly man with acute or convalescent COVID-19.

The rearrangement uses TRBV6-5 and TRBJ2-1; TRBD1 aligns across 8 bases. The CDR3 loop spans 15 amino acids. Germline assignment: CDR1 MNHEY and CDR2 SVGAGI. V lost 6 bases to trimming and J lost 3 bases; unmatched junction nucleotides: 7. This chain's CDR3 is CASRGRQGYYNEQFF. The CDR3 region has the DNA TGTGCCAGCAGGGGAAGACAGGGGTACTACAATGAGCAGTTCTTC.

The chain is built from TRBV5-4 and TRBJ2-7; TRBD1 might be the D (10 bases). Trimming cost V 4 bases and J 2 bases, with 19 bases left between them. The CDR3 spans 16 residues. Germline assignment: CDR1 SGHNT and CDR2 YYREEE (reference sequence). CDR3 bases: TGTGCCAGCAGCGGGGGACAGGGGACTAGCCCCTACGAGCAGTACTTC. It encodes CASSGGQGTSPYEQYF.

The rearrangement links TRBV7-2 to TRBJ2-7; D is possibly TRBD2 (6 bases). Germline CDR1 SGHTA, CDR2 FQGNSA. V dropped 5 bases and J dropped 2 bases, with 16 bases sitting between them. The CDR3 covers 15 residues. The CDR3 sequence: CASSRTTLFTYEQYF. The CDR3 DNA sequence: TGTGCCAGCAGCCGGACTACTTTATTTACCTACGAGCAGTACTTC.

V is TRBV7-9 and J is TRBJ2-4; D possibly corresponds to TRBD2 (5 bases). This CDR3 is built from 14 residues. V was pared by 7 bases and J by 0 bases, with 10 bases between. Germline V gene lookup returns CDR1 SEHNR and CDR2 FQNEAQ (reference sequence). Here the CDR3 reads CASTPAGAKNIQYF. CDR3 nucleotide sequence: TGTGCCAGCACCCCGGCGGGAGCCAAAAACATTCAGTACTTC.

The CDR3 sequence: CASSLNWGPSYEQYF. CDR3 bases: TGTGCCAGCAGCTTAAACTGGGGGCCATCCTACGAGCAGTACTTC. The chain carries TRBV7-3 and TRBJ2-7, with D tentatively TRBD1 (6 bases). Germline CDR1 and CDR2: SGHTA and FQGTGA. With 1 base removed from V and 1 base from J, the gap between germline ends came to 11 bases. CDR3 length: 15 amino acids.

The chain links TRBV19 to TRBJ2-5, with TRBD2 as a possible D gene (6 bases). The CDR3 length is 16 residues. Germline CDR1 LNHDA, CDR2 SQIVND (reference sequence). Trimming left V 0 bases short and J 4 bases short, with 15 bases between. CDR3 amino acids: CASSIDFQGGRETQYF. For the CDR3, the DNA is TGTGCCAGTAGTATAGATTTCCAAGGAGGGAGAGAGACCCAGTACTTC.

The gene calls are TRBV7-3 and TRBJ2-1, with D perhaps matching TRBD2 (5 bases). Germline V gene data show CDR1 as SGHTA and CDR2 as FQGTGA. Trimming took 3 bases from V and 6 from J, leaving 9 bases between them. The CDR3 covers 13 residues. For the CDR3, the DNA is TGTGCCAGCAGCTTCGGACTTTCCAATGAGCAGTTCTTC. Translating it yields CASSFGLSNEQFF.

The rearrangement uses TRBV28 and TRBJ2-2; 8 bases match TRBD1. Germline CDR1 and CDR2: MDHEN and SYDVKM. The length of the CDR3 is 15 residues. Trimming at V came to 9 bases and at J to 1 base, leaving 7 bases not matched to a gene. CDR3 amino acids: CASYRGTGNTGELFF. The CDR3 DNA reads as TGTGCCAGTTATCGAGGGACAGGGAACACCGGGGAGCTGTTTTTT.

The J gene is TRBJ2-5, the V gene TRBV5-1, with a possible D match to TRBD2 (5 bases). The CDR3 has 15 amino acids. Trimming stripped 6 bases from V and 2 bases from J, with 17 bases between. CDR1 is SGHRS and CDR2 is YFSETQ in the germline V gene. In DNA, the CDR3 is TGCGCCAGCATGACCGGGCAGACTAAACAAGAGACCCAGTACTTC. Residues: CASMTGQTKQETQYF.

V usage is TRBV21-1 and J usage is TRBJ2-5; TRBD1 is taken as the D call from the table, unchecked against the DNA. TRBV21-1 is assigned pseudogene status. CDR3 size: 20 residues. The CDR3 loop is CASSKAALPLTTSNQETQYF. CDR3 DNA sequence: TGTGCCAGCAGCAAAGCGGCCTTACCCCTAACGACATCGAACCAAGAGACCCAGTACTTC.

V and J are TRBV5-6 and TRBJ2-1; a possible D gene is TRBD2 (5 bases). V gave up 0 bases and J gave up 2 bases, with 18 bases separating them. The CDR3 has 18 residues. Germline V gene sequence: CDR1 SGHDT, CDR2 YYEEEE. The CDR3 nucleotides are TGTGCCAGCAGCTTGGACGGTAGCACCCTAGCAACCTACAATGAGCAGTTCTTC. Protein product: CASSLDGSTLATYNEQFF.

The chain recombines TRBV7-3 with TRBJ2-1; 7 bases align to TRBD2. After removal of 5 bases from V and 6 bases from J, the junction contained 7 bases not matched to a gene. The germline gives CDR1 SGHTA, CDR2 FQGTGA. The CDR3 length is 14 residues. CDR3 in amino acids: CASSPRDYPNEQFF. The CDR3 coding sequence is TGTGCCAGCAGCCCCCGGGACTACCCCAATGAGCAGTTCTTC.

The chain uses TRBV9 and TRBJ1-5; D is perhaps TRBD1 (5 bases). Germline V gives CDR1 SGDLS, CDR2 YYNGEE. The germline V and J ends were trimmed by 0 bases and 6 bases, with 10 bases remaining between them. This CDR3 spans 14 amino acids. DNA for the CDR3: TGTGCCAGCAGCGTAGATGGGGCACTTCAGCCCCAGCATTTT. As protein: CASSVDGALQPQHF.

J is TRBJ2-3 and V is TRBV5-5; tentatively, D is TRBD1 (5 bases). This CDR3 is built from 16 residues. Per germline, CDR1 SGHKS and CDR2 YYEKEE (reference sequence). V shed 6 bases and J shed 3 bases, with 20 bases lying between them. The CDR3 sequence is CASIKLRAETTDTQYF. The CDR3 DNA reads TGTGCCAGCATCAAACTCAGGGCAGAGACAACAGATACGCAGTATTTT.

CDR3 DNA sequence: TGCGCCAGCAGCCAAGGGAGGCTAGCGACAGATACGCAGTATTTT. It specifies CASSQGRLATDTQYF. This rearrangement joins TRBV4-3 to TRBJ2-3; tentatively, D is TRBD2 (6 bases). Germline V gene sequence: CDR1 LGHNA, CDR2 YSLEER. Trimming stripped 1 base from V and 3 bases from J, with 11 bases between. There are 15 residues in the CDR3.

The chain employs TRBV5-5 and TRBJ2-7; the match to TRBD2 covers 13 bases. The J segment lost 4 bases and the V segment lost 0 bases, leaving 1 base of the junction unmatched. CDR1 and CDR2 from the germline V gene are SGHKS and YYEKEE (reference sequence). The CDR3 totals 15 residues. The CDR3 coding sequence is TGTGCCAGCAGCTTGGAACTAGCGGGAGGGTACGAGCAGTACTTC. This encodes CASSLELAGGYEQYF.

The chain combines TRBV18 with TRBJ2-1; TRBD2 matches at 9 bases. After removal of 3 bases from V and 1 base from J, the junction contained 7 bases not matched to a gene. The CDR3 is 17 amino acids. The germline V gene encodes CDR1 KGHSH and CDR2 LQKENI. The CDR3 spells CASSPPGLAPSYNEQFF. The CDR3 bases are TGTGCCAGCTCACCTCCCGGACTAGCGCCTTCCTACAATGAGCAGTTCTTC.

This chain joins TRBV7-2 and TRBJ2-1, with TRBD2 identical over 11 bases. The CDR3 totals 17 residues. Germline V CDR1 and CDR2: SGHTA, FQGNSA. Germline trimming cut 5 bases from V and 7 bases from J; bases unmatched to any gene: 13. As DNA, the CDR3 is TGTGCCAGCAGCCTCCCACGTTTAGCGGGAGGGGGGAATGAGCAGTTCTTC. This encodes CASSLPRLAGGGNEQFF.

Concerning this clone: The junction departs from germline at one end; a sequencing error may be responsible. The V gene is TRBV5-1, the J gene TRBJ2-7, with 9 bases matching TRBD2. The CDR3 length is 15 residues. The germline CDR1 and CDR2 sequences are SGHRS and YFSETQ. CDR3 bases: TGCGCCAGCAGCTTAGTCTCAGCGGGAGGTGGCGAGCAGCACTTC. Encoded protein: CASSLVSAGGGEQHF.

The chain recombines TRBV11-2 with TRBJ2-7; TRBD2 aligns across 9 bases. Germline-derived CDR1 and CDR2 are SGHAT and FQNNGV. V trimming: 9 bases; J trimming: 5 bases; junction bases outside the gene matches: 11. The CDR3 is 14 amino acids. The CDR3 spells CARGRGTSRNEQYF. Here the CDR3 DNA reads TGTGCCAGGGGTAGAGGGACTAGCCGGAACGAGCAGTACTTC. Full variable domain (missing parts from reference TRBV11-2 and TRBJ2-7): EAGVAQSPRYKIIEKRQSVAFWCNPISGHATLYWYQQILGQGPKLLIQFQNNGVVDDSQLPKDRFSAERLKGVDSTLKIQPAKLEDSAVYLCARGRGTSRNEQYFGPGTRLTVT.

This chain connects TRBV28 to TRBJ1-5; D perhaps matches TRBD1 (5 bases). Looked up from germline, CDR1 is MDHEN and CDR2 is SYDVKM. The CDR3 runs to 14 residues. Trimming removed 8 bases at V and 7 bases at J, with 18 bases between. The CDR3: CASLIGGGKQPQHF. Written as DNA, the CDR3 is TGTGCCAGCCTCATTGGGGGGGGGAAGCAGCCCCAGCATTTT.

CDR3 sequence (DNA): TGTGCCAGCAGCCGGGACTACCCTACGCAGTATTTT. This translates into CASSRDYPTQYF. The chain has TRBV5-5 and TRBJ2-3; 7 nucleotides line up with TRBD2. V gave up 4 bases and J gave up 8 bases; unmatched junction bases: 4. The CDR3 has 12 residues. Looked up from germline, CDR1 is SGHKS and CDR2 is YYEKEE (reference sequence).

The J gene is TRBJ1-2, the V gene TRBV13; 7 nucleotides line up with TRBD1. The CDR3 runs to 14 residues. CDR1 PRHDT and CDR2 FYEKMQ come from the germline V gene (reference sequence). Trimming cost V 5 bases and J 7 bases; bases outside gene matches: 10. The CDR3, as DNA: TGTGCCAGCAGCCCCCCCGACAGGGACATTGGCTACACCTTC. Encoded protein: CASSPPDRDIGYTF.

The chain links TRBV6-5 to TRBJ2-1; 8 positions agree with TRBD1. Germline V gene lookup returns CDR1 MNHEY and CDR2 SVGAGI. V lost 2 bases and J lost 6; bases outside the gene matches: 0. This CDR3 spans 13 amino acids. The CDR3 loop is CASSYDRGNEQFF. The CDR3, as DNA: TGTGCCAGCAGTTACGACAGGGGCAATGAGCAGTTCTTC.

The genes are TRBV7-2 and TRBJ2-1, with 8 nucleotides matching TRBD1. Germline assignment: CDR1 SGHTA and CDR2 FQGNSA. Germline trimming cut 4 bases from V and 1 base from J; bases unmatched to any gene: 6. The CDR3 is 16 residues long. The DNA of the CDR3 is TGTGCCAGCAGCTCAAGACAGGGGTCTTCCTACAATGAGCAGTTCTTC. Protein product: CASSSRQGSSYNEQFF.

This rearrangement joins TRBV6-5 to TRBJ1-6; D is uncertain. Trimming shortened V by 2 bases and J by 0 bases, and 8 bases separated the two germline ends. Germline loops: CDR1 MNHEY, CDR2 SVGAGI. The CDR3 is 16 residues long. CDR3 residues: CASSYQPSSYNSPLHF. The CDR3 DNA sequence: TGTGCCAGCAGTTACCAGCCTAGCTCCTATAATTCACCCCTCCACTTT.

This clone turned up a few times. This chain's CDR3 is CASSVAVHTDTQYF. The CDR3 region has the DNA TGTGCCAGCAGCGTAGCGGTCCACACAGATACGCAGTATTTT. J is TRBJ2-3 and V is TRBV6-5; maybe TRBD2 (6 bases). The CDR3 has 14 residues. Germline V gives CDR1 MNHEY, CDR2 SVGAGI. V shed 6 bases and J shed 2 bases, with 12 bases lying between them.

The chain joins TRBV5-4 to TRBJ2-1, with D possibly TRBD1 on 6 matching bases. V gave up 3 bases and J gave up 11 bases, with 18 bases separating them. Germline values: CDR1 SGHNT, CDR2 YYREEE (reference sequence). The CDR3 consists of 14 residues. Written as DNA, the CDR3 is TGTGCCAGCAGCTCTACCCAGGGGTCTCCGAAGCAGTTCTTC. As protein: CASSSTQGSPKQFF.

V is TRBV10-3 and J is TRBJ2-1; 9 bases are shared with TRBD2. V was pared by 10 bases and J by 7 bases, with 8 bases of the junction left unmatched. There are 13 residues in the CDR3. Germline CDR1 is ENHRY and CDR2 is SYGVKD. DNA for the CDR3: TGTGCCACCAGGGAGCGGGAGGTAAATGAGCAGTTCTTC. Amino acid sequence: CATREREVNEQFF.

The chain uses TRBV9 and TRBJ1-2; 7 positions agree with TRBD1. In germline, CDR1 is SGDLS, CDR2 YYNGEE. V lost 3 bases, J lost 4 bases, and 12 bases stayed unmatched. The CDR3 loop spans 16 amino acids. The CDR3 loop is CASSAHRQGLFYGYTF. The CDR3 DNA follows: TGTGCCAGCAGCGCCCACCGACAGGGTTTGTTCTATGGCTACACCTTC.

The rearrangement uses TRBV7-2 and TRBJ2-1; 13 bases match TRBD2. This CDR3 is 17 amino acids long. Germline V gives CDR1 SGHTA, CDR2 FQGNSA. J lost 8 bases, V lost 4 bases, and 11 bases had no gene match. The CDR3 DNA follows: TGTGCCAGCAGCTCCTATGACTGGACTAGCGGGAGTGATGAGCAGTTCTTC. Residues: CASSSYDWTSGSDEQFF.

This chain joins TRBV23-1 and TRBJ2-7; TRBD1 matches at 9 bases. TRBV23-1 is noted as an ORF with a role that remains uncertain. Trimming removed 2 bases from V and 2 bases from J; junction bases left unmatched: 4. The CDR3 totals 15 residues. The CDR3 nucleotides read TGCGCCAGCAGTCAACCCGACAGGGGGGCCTACGAGCAGTACTTC. Protein product: CASSQPDRGAYEQYF.